Given below is one TCR beta chain in context. This sample is drawn from a study of blood T cell repertoires in COVID-19. Background on the study: Samples came from the United States, Italy and Spain, spanning acute and convalescent COVID-19.

In the source study's methods: Amplification of reference gene primers was used by the study to estimate nucleated cell counts. Generated by immunoSEQ multiplex PCR, the TCRdb table keeps only in-frame clones and is missing some. The DNA gave D and trimming, while V, J and clone size come from that table. The sample lists around 400,000 clones, 89% occurring once. CDR3 size: 18 residues. V was clipped by 4 bases and J by 6 bases; unmatched bases: 16. The germline V gene has CDR1 MRHNA and CDR2 SNTAGT. The TCR originated in a man aged 35 to 55 with acute or convalescent COVID-19. The gene calls are TRBV6-4 and TRBJ2-2, with 8 bases that match TRBD1. Sequences were obtained from peripheral blood. Written as DNA, the CDR3 is TGTGCCAGCAGTGCCCAACCCCCGGACAGGGTTTATCCCGGGGAGCTGTTTTTT. It codes for CASSAQPPDRVYPGELFF.